This TCR beta chain was sequenced for a study of cytomegalovirus exposure and HLA in healthy donors. This CDR3 region has 17 residues. The germline V gene encodes CDR1 SGHTA and CDR2 FQGNSA. The V gene lost 0 bases and the J gene lost 0 bases, with 14 bases spanning the gap. Of note for this clone: Its antigen is currently unknown.

Findings and limits, study-wide: While the bulk of TCR sequences proved rare, some public TCRs turned up in many donors. Fewer N-insertions (relative to the roughly 720-donor mean) were reportedly seen in an Asian-associated ancestry cluster in a later analysis. Later analysis associated a missense DCLRE1C variant with TCR beta V- and J-gene trimming. It was only CMV serostatus that was available as immune exposure information.

PCR employed 60 Vbeta and 13 Jbeta primers. Libraries were prepared by immunoSEQ multiplex PCR; TCRdb keeps only in-frame clonotypes and omits some of them. The table records 140,000 or so clones, about 80% of them present only once. This chain joins TRBV7-2 and TRBJ1-1; the D gene is possibly TRBD1 (5 bases). This TCR came from a woman between 18 and 29 years old in good health and CMV-seropositive. Specimen: PBMCs. The CDR3 loop is CASSLAAGNNMNTEAFF. CDR3 DNA: TGTGCCAGCAGCTTAGCAGCAGGGAACAACATGAACACTGAAGCTTTCTTT.